What follows are 30 T cell receptor beta chains derived from one specimen sequenced in a study of blood T cell repertoires in COVID-19. Data came from immunoSEQ multiplex PCR; TCRdb stores just in-frame clones and leaves some out. The sample holds 110,000 to 150,000 clones, 80% seen once. Sequencing was performed on peripheral blood. These receptors were taken from an older man who had recovered from COVID-19.

The rearrangement uses TRBV29-1 and TRBJ2-2, with 9 positions matching TRBD2. Germline CDR1 is SQVTM and CDR2 is ANQGSEA. Trimming at V came to 0 bases and at J to 5 bases, leaving 4 bases not matched to a gene. The length of the CDR3 is 15 residues. The CDR3 region is CSVEESLAGTGELFF. The CDR3 bases are TGCAGCGTTGAAGAAAGCCTAGCGGGGACCGGGGAGCTGTTTTTT.

The chain employs TRBV6-1 and TRBJ2-3; 9 nucleotides align to TRBD2. Per the germline V gene, CDR1 is MNHNS and CDR2 is SASEGT. The CDR3 loop spans 15 amino acids. V shed 2 bases and J 3 bases; nucleotides not matched to a gene: 3. For the CDR3, the DNA is TGTGCCAGCAGTGAAAGGAGCGGGAGGACAGATACGCAGTATTTT. Translating it yields CASSERSGRTDTQYF.

This clone has only one observation. The V and J genes are TRBV7-3 and TRBJ2-5, with a possible D match to TRBD2 (5 bases). Germline lookup yields CDR1 SGHTA and CDR2 FQGTGA. V was trimmed by 0 bases and J by 4 bases, leaving 12 bases between them. There are 15 residues in the CDR3. The CDR3 is CASSLTGRAGETQYF. The CDR3 region has the DNA TGTGCCAGCAGCTTAACAGGGCGGGCAGGAGAGACCCAGTACTTC. The variable domain in full, completed from reference TRBV7-3 and TRBJ2-5, reads GAGVSQTPSNKVTEKGKYVELRCDPISGHTALYWYRQSLGQGPEFLIYFQGTGAADDSGLPNDRFFAVRPEGSVSTLKIQRTERGDSAVYLCASSLTGRAGETQYFGPGTRLLVL.

The chain joins TRBV14 to TRBJ2-5; a possible D gene is TRBD2 (6 bases). Germline V gives CDR1 SGHDN, CDR2 FVKESK. The CDR3 covers 16 residues. The V end lost 0 bases, the J end lost 4 bases, and 15 bases lay between the germline ends. The CDR3 DNA reads as TGTGCCAGCAGCCAAGAACACCGGGGACTGTTAGAGACCCAGTACTTC. It is translated as CASSQEHRGLLETQYF.

This clone has only one observation. The V call is TRBV4-3, the J call TRBJ1-3; 7 bases agree with TRBD1. The CDR3 contains 16 residues. V shed 1 base and J 2 bases; nucleotides not matched to a gene: 5. Germline V gene data show CDR1 as LGHNA and CDR2 as YSLEER. For the CDR3, the DNA is TGCGCCAGCAGCCAAGCATCTCAGGGGGCTGGAAACACCATATATTTT. This codes for CASSQASQGAGNTIYF.

V and J are TRBV7-9 and TRBJ2-7; TRBD2 might be the D (6 bases). Trimming removed 0 bases at V and 3 bases at J, with 12 bases between. The CDR3 is 15 amino acids. Germline V gene sequence: CDR1 SEHNR, CDR2 FQNEAQ (reference sequence). In nucleotides, the CDR3 is TGTGCCAGCAGCTTAGCGCCGGGACTCTTCTACGAGCAGTACTTC. It specifies CASSLAPGLFYEQYF.

The J gene is TRBJ2-7, the V gene TRBV2; D unresolved. Germline V gene data show CDR1 as SNHLY and CDR2 as FYNNEI. CDR3 length: 14 amino acids. Trimming removed 1 base from V and 0 bases from J, with 7 bases in between. The CDR3 nucleotides are TGTGCCAGCAGTGAAGGCATACTCTCCTACGAGCAGTACTTC. Amino acid sequence: CASSEGILSYEQYF.

This chain joins TRBV2 and TRBJ2-7, with 9 bases identical to TRBD2. Germline lookup yields CDR1 SNHLY and CDR2 FYNNEI. The CDR3 is made up of 14 amino acids. J was trimmed by 0 bases and V by 9 bases; bases with no gene match: 6. The CDR3 protein is CASKAGGLSYEQYF. CDR3 bases: TGTGCCAGTAAAGCGGGGGGCCTCTCCTACGAGCAGTACTTC.

This clone appeared a few times. The chain combines TRBV10-3 with TRBJ1-1; D not resolved. V was shortened by 0 bases and J by 11 bases, with 7 bases between the two germline ends. Germline values: CDR1 ENHRY, CDR2 SYGVKD. This CDR3 contains 11 residues. The CDR3 DNA reads as TGTGCCATCAGTGAGTCGGGCGGGGCTTTCTTT. This encodes CAISESGGAFF.

The chain combines TRBV27 with TRBJ1-6; possibly TRBD1 for D (6 bases). With 0 bases removed from V and 6 bases from J, the gap between germline ends came to 12 bases. The CDR3 spans 16 residues. The V gene's germline CDR1 is MNHEY and CDR2 SMNVEV (reference sequence). The CDR3, as DNA: TGTGCCAGCAGTTTATCGTGGACAGCGTTTAATTCACCCCTCCACTTT. Translation gives CASSLSWTAFNSPLHF.

The chain joins TRBV19 to TRBJ2-1, with 16 bases matching TRBD2. Germline CDR1 and CDR2: LNHDA and SQIVND (reference sequence). The V and J ends lost 6 bases and 4 bases, in that order; junction bases with no gene match: 6. The CDR3 consists of 17 residues. The CDR3: CASSARGLAGGYNEQFF. The CDR3 bases are TGTGCCAGTAGCGCCAGGGGACTAGCGGGAGGGTACAATGAGCAGTTCTTC.

The V gene is TRBV19, the J gene TRBJ1-5; TRBD1 agrees at 7 bases. Germline CDR1 reads LNHDA; CDR2 reads SQIVND (reference sequence). The CDR3 totals 13 residues. The CDR3: CASDRAPNQPQHF. CDR3 DNA sequence: TGTGCATCTGACAGGGCCCCCAATCAGCCCCAGCATTTT.

This clone came up a few times. At the DNA level, this CDR3 is encoded by other sequences in the same sample as well. Here the CDR3 DNA reads TGTGCCAGCAGCCAAGCTCAGGGAACTAATGAAAAACTGTTTTTT. This codes for CASSQAQGTNEKLFF. The rearrangement uses TRBV4-2 and TRBJ1-4; a weak D match, TRBD1 (5 bases). The V end was cut by 1 base, the J end by 1 base, with 7 bases between. This CDR3 region has 15 residues. CDR1 and CDR2 (germline): LGHNA, YNFKEQ.

V and J are TRBV29-1 and TRBJ1-6; 11 nucleotides match TRBD1. This CDR3 is 13 amino acids long. Germline CDR1 reads SQVTM; CDR2 reads ANQGSEA. The V gene end was trimmed by 7 bases and the J gene end by 9 bases; junction bases not matched to a gene: 5. The CDR3 protein is CSAGQGASSPLHF. The CDR3 DNA sequence: TGCAGCGCCGGACAGGGGGCGAGTTCACCCCTCCACTTT. Full variable domain (missing parts from reference TRBV29-1 and TRBJ1-6): SAVISQKPSRDICQRGTSLTIQCQVDSQVTMMFWYRQQPGQSLTLIATANQGSEATYESGFVIDKFPISRPNLTFSTLTVSNMSPEDSSIYLCSAGQGASSPLHFGNGTRLTVT.

The rearrangement joins TRBV7-2 to TRBJ1-1; unclear D gene. The germline V gene has CDR1 SGHTA and CDR2 FQGNSA. V was trimmed by 4 bases and J by 1 base, leaving 7 bases between them. The CDR3 totals 13 residues. The DNA of the CDR3 is TGTGCCAGCAGCTCGGGTCCGAACACTGAAGCTTTCTTT. The encoded protein is CASSSGPNTEAFF.

J is TRBJ1-1 and V is TRBV30; D unresolved. This CDR3 spans 11 amino acids. V lost 1 base, J lost 10 bases, and 10 bases lay in between. Germline V lookup: CDR1 GTSNPN, CDR2 SVGIG (reference sequence). The CDR3 sequence is CAWSGPPRAFF. CDR3 bases: TGTGCCTGGAGTGGACCGCCTAGAGCTTTCTTT.

The gene calls are TRBV2 and TRBJ1-1; the D gene is possibly TRBD1 (5 bases). V gave up 4 bases and J gave up 4 bases, with 10 bases separating them. The CDR3 is 13 residues long. Germline V gene lookup returns CDR1 SNHLY and CDR2 FYNNEI. As DNA, the CDR3 is TGTGCCAGCAGTGGCAGGGAGGGCACTGAAGCTTTCTTT. It codes for CASSGREGTEAFF.

The V call is TRBV7-9, the J call TRBJ2-1; 10 bases map to TRBD2. This CDR3 contains 16 residues. Germline V gene data show CDR1 as SEHNR and CDR2 as FQNEAQ (reference sequence). Trimming removed 6 bases from V and 5 bases from J; junction bases left unmatched: 10. CDR3 residues: CASSYYRLAGDNEQFF. Written as DNA, the CDR3 is TGTGCCAGCAGTTACTACCGACTAGCGGGTGACAATGAGCAGTTCTTC. The full variable domain, with the rest looked up from reference TRBV7-9 and TRBJ2-1, is DTGVSQNPRHKITKRGQNVTFRCDPISEHNRLYWYRQTLGQGPEFLTYFQNEAQLEKSRLLSDRFSAERPKGSFSTLEIQRTEQGDSAMYLCASSYYRLAGDNEQFFGPGTRLTVL.

The chain joins TRBV30 to TRBJ2-3, with 7 bases aligning to TRBD2. Germline CDR1 is GTSNPN and CDR2 is SVGIG (reference sequence). CDR3 length: 16 residues. V lost 0 bases and J lost 8; bases outside the gene matches: 14. The CDR3, as DNA: TGTGCCTGGAGTGTACTGGATTGGCGGGAGACGGGTACGCAGTATTTT. Its translation: CAWSVLDWRETGTQYF.

The chain couples TRBV7-9 to TRBJ2-1, with unresolved D. Germline loops: CDR1 SEHNR, CDR2 FQNEAQ (reference sequence). V lost 5 bases to trimming and J lost 2 bases, with 10 bases between them. The CDR3 covers 14 residues. This CDR3 is CASSPVAAYNEQFF. In DNA, the CDR3 is TGTGCCAGCAGCCCGGTCGCGGCCTACAATGAGCAGTTCTTC.

This clone appeared a single time. V is TRBV4-1 and J is TRBJ1-4, with TRBD1 matching over 7 bases. There are 15 residues in the CDR3. Germline CDR1 MGHRA, CDR2 YSYEKL. J was trimmed by 2 bases and V by 4 bases; bases with no gene match: 4. CDR3 residues: CASSPSGQTNEKLFF. The CDR3 bases are TGCGCCAGCAGCCCCTCGGGACAGACTAATGAAAAACTGTTTTTT.

V gene TRBV7-3 combines with J gene TRBJ2-7, with 8 positions matching TRBD2. Trimming cost V 0 bases and J 7 bases; bases outside gene matches: 20. The CDR3 totals 19 residues. Per germline, CDR1 SGHTA and CDR2 FQGTGA. The CDR3 coding sequence is TGTGCCAGCAGCTTAACATCCGCTCCTAAAAAGCGGGGGAGAAGGGAGCAGTACTTC. This gives the protein CASSLTSAPKKRGRREQYF. The variable domain in full, with the rest retrieved from reference TRBV7-3 and TRBJ2-7, is GAGVSQTPSNKVTEKGKYVELRCDPISGHTALYWYRQSLGQGPEFLIYFQGTGAADDSGLPNDRFFAVRPEGSVSTLKIQRTERGDSAVYLCASSLTSAPKKRGRREQYFGPGTRLTVT.

The J gene is TRBJ2-1, the V gene TRBV4-1; 10 bases line up with TRBD2. The germline V gene encodes CDR1 MGHRA and CDR2 YSYEKL. V trimming: 0 bases; J trimming: 2 bases; junction bases outside the gene matches: 10. CDR3 length: 19 amino acids. The CDR3 is CASSQDGTSAPPPYNEQFF. The CDR3 nucleotides are TGCGCCAGCAGCCAAGATGGGACTAGCGCACCCCCACCCTACAATGAGCAGTTCTTC.

This chain joins TRBV27 and TRBJ1-2; maybe TRBD1 (5 bases). Trimming removed 7 bases from V and 5 bases from J, with 20 bases in between. CDR3 length equals 15 residues. Germline loops: CDR1 MNHEY, CDR2 SMNVEV (reference sequence). In DNA form, the CDR3 reads TGTGCCAGCACGCCTTCGGGGACTATTTTTTATGGCTACACCTTC. Its protein is CASTPSGTIFYGYTF.

The chain has TRBV3-1 (or the pseudogene TRBV3-2) and TRBJ2-5; D perhaps matches TRBD2 (6 bases). Trimming cost V 0 bases and J 4 bases, with 21 bases left between them. This CDR3 contains 18 residues. The V gene's germline CDR1 is LGHDT and CDR2 YNNKEL (reference sequence). The CDR3 region is CASSQDRAGVMGGETQYF. DNA for the CDR3: TGTGCCAGCAGCCAAGATCGGGCGGGCGTCATGGGAGGAGAGACCCAGTACTTC.

The gene calls are TRBV10-3 and TRBJ2-5; 7 positions match TRBD1. V was pared by 3 bases and J by 4 bases, with 8 bases of the junction left unmatched. The CDR3 spans 15 residues. Per the germline V gene, CDR1 is ENHRY and CDR2 is SYGVKD. CDR3 loop: CAISDPGQRSETQYF. CDR3 bases: TGTGCCATCAGTGACCCGGGACAGAGGTCAGAGACCCAGTACTTC.

The chain uses TRBV5-1 and TRBJ2-3; D ambiguous. Trimming took 1 base from V and 7 from J, leaving 4 bases between them. Per germline, CDR1 SGHRS and CDR2 YFSETQ. This CDR3 is built from 11 residues. The CDR3 region is CASSLTHTQYF. The DNA of the CDR3 is TGCGCCAGCAGCTTGACACATACGCAGTATTTT.

The V call is TRBV4-2, the J call TRBJ1-2; TRBD1 might be the D (6 bases). From germline, CDR1 is LGHNA and CDR2 YNFKEQ. The CDR3 contains 15 residues. Trimming left V 0 bases short and J 2 bases short, with 10 bases between. For the CDR3, the DNA is TGTGCCAGCAGCCAAGATCCCCAGGGGAACTATGGCTACACCTTC. Translation: CASSQDPQGNYGYTF.

The V gene is TRBV30, the J gene TRBJ1-2, with 7 positions matching TRBD1. J lost 7 bases, V lost 6 bases, and 17 bases had no gene match. CDR1 and CDR2 from the germline V gene are GTSNPN and SVGIG (reference sequence). This CDR3 comprises 15 residues. CDR3 residues: CACLRTGGMDGGYTF. For the CDR3, the DNA is TGTGCCTGCTTACGGACAGGCGGTATGGATGGTGGCTACACCTTC.

The V gene is TRBV5-5, the J gene TRBJ1-3, with D perhaps TRBD1 (5 bases). Trimming cost V 0 bases and J 4 bases, with 11 bases left between them. The CDR3 covers 15 residues. The germline CDR1 and CDR2 sequences are SGHKS and YYEKEE (reference sequence). DNA for the CDR3: TGTGCCAGCAGCTTGGACCAGGGTTACGGAAACACCATATATTTT. Amino acids: CASSLDQGYGNTIYF.